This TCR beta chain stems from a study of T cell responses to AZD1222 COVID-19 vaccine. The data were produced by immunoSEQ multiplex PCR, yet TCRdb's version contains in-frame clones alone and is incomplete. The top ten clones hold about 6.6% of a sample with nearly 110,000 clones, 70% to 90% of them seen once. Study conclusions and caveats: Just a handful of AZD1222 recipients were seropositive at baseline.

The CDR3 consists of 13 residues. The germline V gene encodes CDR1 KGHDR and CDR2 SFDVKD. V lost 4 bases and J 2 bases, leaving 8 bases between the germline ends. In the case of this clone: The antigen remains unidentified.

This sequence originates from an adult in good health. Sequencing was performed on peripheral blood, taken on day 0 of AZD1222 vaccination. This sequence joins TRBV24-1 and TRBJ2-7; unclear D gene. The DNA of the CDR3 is TGTGCCACCAGTGACGCCGACACCTACGAGCAGTACTTC. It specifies CATSDADTYEQYF.